This TCR beta chain was identified during a study of T-cell reconstitution after alpha-beta-depleted transplantation in children. Points from the study as a whole: Alpha-beta T cells present about two months after transplant were reported to originate from several hundred expanded graft clones. T-cell counts and diversity at one year post-transplant came mainly from newly produced T cells. Some patients' high day-60 TCRbeta diversity was attributed to recipient cells surviving conditioning.

Trimming took off 2 bases at V and 0 bases at J, with 14 bases between the two ends. The CDR3 length is 17 residues. This clonotype was counted many times. The antigen is not known. A TCRbeta library incorporating unique molecular identifiers was prepared. TCRdb analysed the PCR reads with MiXCR anew, one entry per CDR3 protein. Seen here are approximately 300,000 distinct CDR3 sequences, around a tenth observed once, and the top ten hold 23%. The material was peripheral blood, obtained 180 days after TCRalphabeta/CD19-depleted stem cell transplant. The chain couples TRBV12-3 or TRBV12-4 to TRBJ1-5; no clear D gene. The sequence was collected from a male patient aged 2-15 years who had a stem cell transplant for chronic granulomatous disease, so the T cells may come from the graft donor. The chain's CDR3 is CASSLLVAEVSNQPQHF. The CDR3 DNA reads TGTGCCAGCAGTTTACTGGTGGCAGAAGTTAGCAATCAGCCCCAGCATTTT.